The present entry profiles one TCR beta chain with its context. The antigen is unknown. Sequenced by immunoSEQ multiplex PCR; TCRdb stores in-frame clones only, minus some. The repertoire consists of almost 35,000 clones, with 93% occurring once and the leading ten covering around 8%. The CDR3 sequence is 17 residues long. Germline V gene sequence: CDR1 SGHTA, CDR2 FQGNSA. Trimming removed 0 bases from V and 4 bases from J; junction bases left unmatched: 3. The data are from a study of T cells in localized non-small cell lung cancer. Points from the study as a whole: The greatest T cell clonality was found in uninvolved adjacent lung (higher than in tumor). Heterogeneity remains possible, as sequencing covered one tumor region only. Adjacent lung was found to contain a median roughly 58 of the top 100 tumor clones. Higher T cell density in the blood was associated with longer overall survival, whereas higher adjacent-lung clonality associated with shorter survival.

The clonotype originates from a female donor over 55 with stage I lung adenocarcinoma. The sample consisted of peripheral blood, taken before any cancer treatment. The V and J genes are TRBV7-2 and TRBJ2-3, with 14 bases identical to TRBD2. The CDR3, as DNA: TGTGCCAGCAGCTTAGCTGGGACTAGCGGGAGCCCAGATACGCAGTATTTT. Its translation is CASSLAGTSGSPDTQYF.